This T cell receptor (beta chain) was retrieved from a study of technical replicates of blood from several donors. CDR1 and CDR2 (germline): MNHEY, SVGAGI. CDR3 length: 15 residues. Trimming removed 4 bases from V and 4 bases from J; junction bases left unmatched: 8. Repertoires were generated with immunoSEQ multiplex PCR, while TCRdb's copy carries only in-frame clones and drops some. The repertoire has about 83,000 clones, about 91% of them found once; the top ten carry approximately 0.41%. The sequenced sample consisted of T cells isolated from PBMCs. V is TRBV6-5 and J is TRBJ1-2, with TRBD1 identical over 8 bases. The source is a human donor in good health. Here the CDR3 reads CASSSPDREPYGYTF. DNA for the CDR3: TGTGCCAGCAGTTCTCCGGACAGGGAGCCCTATGGCTACACCTTC.